This is a list of T cell receptor beta chains from one sample in a study of T cell changes during pregnancy in multiple sclerosis. Here immunoSEQ multiplex PCR was the method, and the copy in TCRdb shows in-frame clones only, minus some. The sample records about 130,000 clones, 90% to 98% being singletons. The material sequenced was peripheral blood, taken after pregnancy. The receptors come from a female donor with multiple sclerosis, enrolled in a pregnancy study. Each CDR3 is given with its conserved first and last residue. A D gene is named only where the DNA matches it firmly. For some rows the clone size is stated as once, few or many, or as a class when expanded; others skip it.

V gene: TRBV5-4; clone size: .; J gene: TRBJ2-5; D gene: .; CDR3 DNA: TGTGCCAGCGCAGTAGGGGAACGATCGGAGACCCAGTACTTC; CDR3 protein: CASAVGERSETQYF
V gene: TRBV5-4; clone size: .; J gene: TRBJ2-7; D gene: TRBD1; CDR3 DNA: TGTGCCAGCAGCTTTGGGACAGGGGGCAACGAGCAGTACTTC; CDR3 protein: CASSFGTGGNEQYF
V gene: TRBV14; clone size: .; J gene: TRBJ1-4; D gene: .; CDR3 DNA: TGTGCCAGCAGCCAAAACACAGGGCTGTCTAATGAAAAACTGTTTTTT; CDR3 protein: CASSQNTGLSNEKLFF
V gene: TRBV4-2; clone size: .; J gene: TRBJ2-2; D gene: TRBD1; CDR3 DNA: TGTGCCAGCAGCCCCGGACAGGCGAACACCGGGGAGCTGTTTTTT; CDR3 protein: CASSPGQANTGELFF
V gene: TRBV19; clone size: .; J gene: TRBJ2-2; D gene: TRBD2; CDR3 DNA: TGTGCCAGTAGCCCGTGGCTAGCGGGCACCGGGGAGCTGTTTTTT; CDR3 protein: CASSPWLAGTGELFF
V gene: TRBV5-1; clone size: .; J gene: TRBJ2-2; D gene: .; CDR3 DNA: TGCGCCAGCAGCCACGGGGTCGGGGAGCTGTTTTTT; CDR3 protein: CASSHGVGELFF
V gene: TRBV7-2; clone size: .; J gene: TRBJ2-4; D gene: TRBD1; CDR3 DNA: TGTGCCAGCAGCCCAGCTGGACAGGGGGTGATGGCCAGCATTCAGTACTTC; CDR3 protein: CASSPAGQGVMASIQYF
V gene: TRBV7-8; clone size: .; J gene: TRBJ2-2; D gene: .; CDR3 DNA: TGTGCCAGCACCCCGGGAGCGTACACCGGGGAGCTGTTTTTT; CDR3 protein: CASTPGAYTGELFF
V gene: TRBV28; clone size: .; J gene: TRBJ2-5; D gene: .; CDR3 DNA: TGTGCCAGCAGTTTATCTGGACAGCGCCAAGAGACCCAGTACTTC; CDR3 protein: CASSLSGQRQETQYF
V gene: TRBV5-6; clone size: .; J gene: TRBJ1-5; D gene: TRBD1; CDR3 DNA: TGTGCCAGCAGCCTACGGACAGGGCCAGGGCAGCCCCAGCATTTT; CDR3 protein: CASSLRTGPGQPQHF
V gene: TRBV18; clone size: .; J gene: TRBJ2-7; D gene: TRBD1; CDR3 DNA: TGTGCCAGCTCACCCGGGACAGAGACCTACGAGCAGTACTTC; CDR3 protein: CASSPGTETYEQYF
V gene: TRBV27; clone size: .; J gene: TRBJ1-4; D gene: .; CDR3 DNA: TGTGCCAGCAGTCAATTAGGAGACCCAGAAAAACTGTTTTTT; CDR3 protein: CASSQLGDPEKLFF
V gene: TRBV25-1; clone size: .; J gene: TRBJ2-2; D gene: TRBD2; CDR3 DNA: TGTGCCAGCAGTGGACGGGGGCGCGGGAGGGGAAACACCGGGGAGCTGTTTTTT; CDR3 protein: CASSGRGRGRGNTGELFF
V gene: TRBV4-3; clone size: .; J gene: TRBJ2-3; D gene: TRBD2; CDR3 DNA: TGCGCCTCGTCCCCGGGAGGAATCACAGATACGCAGTATTTT; CDR3 protein: CASSPGGITDTQYF
V gene: TRBV11-2; clone size: .; J gene: TRBJ1-3; D gene: .; CDR3 DNA: TGTGCCAGCAGCTTATTAGGAAACACCATATATTTT; CDR3 protein: CASSLLGNTIYF
V gene: TRBV7-8; clone size: .; J gene: TRBJ2-1; D gene: .; CDR3 DNA: TGTGCCAGCAGGGGGGAGTACAGGGTGGTCAATGAGCAGTTCTTC; CDR3 protein: CASRGEYRVVNEQFF
V gene: TRBV5-4; clone size: .; J gene: TRBJ1-1; D gene: .; CDR3 DNA: TGTGCCAGCAGCTTGGCTGCGGGGGACACTGAAGCTTTCTTT; CDR3 protein: CASSLAAGDTEAFF
V gene: TRBV28; clone size: .; J gene: TRBJ1-5; D gene: .; CDR3 DNA: TGTGCCAGCAGTTTCGCAGGGGTTGGAAGCAATCAGCCCCAGCATTTT; CDR3 protein: CASSFAGVGSNQPQHF
V gene: TRBV2; clone size: once; J gene: TRBJ2-5; D gene: .; CDR3 DNA: TGTGCCAGCAGTGAAGTGGGGCTAGGAAGCCAAGAGACCCAGTACTTC; CDR3 protein: CASSEVGLGSQETQYF
V gene: TRBV11-2; clone size: .; J gene: TRBJ2-2; D gene: TRBD2; CDR3 DNA: TGTGCCAGCGGCGGGAGGGCCCACGGGGAGCTGTTTTTT; CDR3 protein: CASGGRAHGELFF
V gene: TRBV5-1; clone size: once; J gene: TRBJ2-5; D gene: .; CDR3 DNA: TGCGCCAGCAAGCCCGTCGCGGGTAGAGGAAAAGAGACCCAGTACTTC; CDR3 protein: CASKPVAGRGKETQYF
V gene: TRBV9; clone size: .; J gene: TRBJ2-1; D gene: .; CDR3 DNA: TGTGCCAGCAGCGTAGGGGGGGATCCCAATGAGCAGTTCTTC; CDR3 protein: CASSVGGDPNEQFF
V gene: TRBV6-5; clone size: .; J gene: TRBJ2-7; D gene: .; CDR3 DNA: TGTGCCAGCAGTTATTCGGCGACTCCGGCCTCCTACGAGCAGTACTTC; CDR3 protein: CASSYSATPASYEQYF
V gene: TRBV5-5; clone size: .; J gene: TRBJ1-1; D gene: .; CDR3 DNA: TGTGCCAGCAGCCAGAGGGCCCTGAGGAACACTGAAGCTTTCTTT; CDR3 protein: CASSQRALRNTEAFF
V gene: TRBV5-1; clone size: .; J gene: TRBJ2-5; D gene: TRBD1; CDR3 DNA: TGCGCCAGCAGCTTGGGGGACAGGGGCTGGGAAGAGACCCAGTACTTC; CDR3 protein: CASSLGDRGWEETQYF
V gene: TRBV5-1; clone size: .; J gene: TRBJ2-5; D gene: .; CDR3 DNA: TGCGCCAGCAGCTTGGGACTTTTAGAGACCCAGTACTTC; CDR3 protein: CASSLGLLETQYF
V gene: TRBV10-3; clone size: .; J gene: TRBJ1-2; D gene: TRBD1; CDR3 DNA: TGTGCCATCAGCAAGGACAGGACCAACTATGGCTACACCTTC; CDR3 protein: CAISKDRTNYGYTF
V gene: TRBV6-1; clone size: .; J gene: TRBJ2-1; D gene: .; CDR3 DNA: TGTGCCAGCAGGGTCACGGGCTCCTACAATGAGCAGTTCTTC; CDR3 protein: CASRVTGSYNEQFF
V gene: TRBV28; clone size: .; J gene: TRBJ2-7; D gene: TRBD1; CDR3 DNA: TGTGCCAGCTGGGCCCCCCCGGGACAGGGGAGCGAGCAGTACTTC; CDR3 protein: CASWAPPGQGSEQYF
V gene: TRBV21-1; clone size: .; J gene: TRBJ1-2; D gene: .; CDR3 DNA: TGTGCCAGCAGCAAAGAGGAAGGGGGTAACTATGGCTACACCTTC; CDR3 protein: CASSKEEGGNYGYTF
V gene: TRBV28; clone size: .; J gene: TRBJ1-5; D gene: .; CDR3 DNA: TGTGCCAGTAAGAACAGGGTTCTCCTTCTTGGTAGCAATCAGCCCCAGCATTTT; CDR3 protein: CASKNRVLLLGSNQPQHF
V gene: TRBV7-6; clone size: .; J gene: TRBJ2-2; D gene: TRBD2; CDR3 DNA: TGTGCCAGCAGCTTGGGACTAACCACCGGGGAGCTGTTTTTT; CDR3 protein: CASSLGLTTGELFF
V gene: TRBV5-3; clone size: .; J gene: TRBJ1-2; D gene: TRBD1; CDR3 DNA: TGTGCCAGAAGCTCCCTCGACCGGGACAGAAAAGGCTACACCTTC; CDR3 protein: CARSSLDRDRKGYTF
V gene: TRBV7-3; clone size: .; J gene: TRBJ2-7; D gene: TRBD2; CDR3 DNA: TGTGCCAGCAGCGCGGGCCCTACTAGCGGGAGATACGAGCAGTACTTC; CDR3 protein: CASSAGPTSGRYEQYF
V gene: TRBV6-6; clone size: .; J gene: TRBJ2-7; D gene: TRBD2; CDR3 DNA: TGTGCCAGCAGTTGGAGGGAGGGCAACGAGCAGTACTTC; CDR3 protein: CASSWREGNEQYF
V gene: TRBV7-8; clone size: .; J gene: TRBJ2-7; D gene: TRBD2; CDR3 DNA: TGTGCCAGCAGCCCGATTAGCGGGAGCTCGGACGAGCAGTACTTC; CDR3 protein: CASSPISGSSDEQYF
V gene: TRBV4-1; clone size: .; J gene: TRBJ2-3; D gene: .; CDR3 DNA: TGCGCCAGCAGCCAAGATTCAAGCGGGAGCACAGATACGCAGTATTTT; CDR3 protein: CASSQDSSGSTDTQYF
V gene: TRBV4-2; clone size: .; J gene: TRBJ1-2; D gene: .; CDR3 DNA: TGTGCCAGCAGCCAGGGGGGGCTCATATATGGCTACACCTTC; CDR3 protein: CASSQGGLIYGYTF
V gene: TRBV5-1; clone size: .; J gene: TRBJ1-1; D gene: .; CDR3 DNA: TGCGCCAGCAGCACGAACGGTCCTCAAACGAACACTGAAGCTTTCTTT; CDR3 protein: CASSTNGPQTNTEAFF
V gene: TRBV28; clone size: .; J gene: TRBJ1-2; D gene: .; CDR3 DNA: TGTGCCAGCAGTCCCCCCGGGCCGGGGAGCTACACCTTC; CDR3 protein: CASSPPGPGSYTF
V gene: TRBV6-6; clone size: .; J gene: TRBJ1-5; D gene: .; CDR3 DNA: TGTGCCAGCAGTTACGTAGTCGGGACTAATCAGCCCCAGCATTTT; CDR3 protein: CASSYVVGTNQPQHF
V gene: TRBV10-2; clone size: .; J gene: TRBJ2-7; D gene: TRBD1; CDR3 DNA: TGCGCCAGCAGAAGACAGGGGATTTTCTACGAGCAGTACTTC; CDR3 protein: CASRRQGIFYEQYF
V gene: TRBV29-1; clone size: .; J gene: TRBJ1-1; D gene: .; CDR3 DNA: TGCAGCGTTGGTCCGGGGTGGGCTGAAGCTTTCTTT; CDR3 protein: CSVGPGWAEAFF
V gene: TRBV29-1; clone size: .; J gene: TRBJ2-1; D gene: .; CDR3 DNA: TGCAGCGTTGAATCGTCTTATGAGCAGTTCTTC; CDR3 protein: CSVESSYEQFF
V gene: TRBV9; clone size: .; J gene: TRBJ2-5; D gene: TRBD1; CDR3 DNA: TGTGCCAGCAGCGTCGACAGGGTGGTGGAGACCCAGTACTTC; CDR3 protein: CASSVDRVVETQYF
V gene: TRBV13; clone size: .; J gene: TRBJ2-7; D gene: .; CDR3 DNA: TGTGCCAGCAGCGCCCCCTGGGCTACCCACGAGCAGTACTTC; CDR3 protein: CASSAPWATHEQYF
V gene: TRBV9; clone size: .; J gene: TRBJ2-1; D gene: TRBD2; CDR3 DNA: TGTGCCAGCAGCAGACTAGCGGACTCCTACAATGAGCAGTTCTTC; CDR3 protein: CASSRLADSYNEQFF
V gene: TRBV7-2; clone size: .; J gene: TRBJ2-1; D gene: .; CDR3 DNA: TGTGCCAGCAGCGCGGGACTCAACAATGAGCAGTTCTTC; CDR3 protein: CASSAGLNNEQFF
V gene: TRBV7-2; clone size: .; J gene: TRBJ1-1; D gene: .; CDR3 DNA: TGTGCCAGCAGCTTAGATTCAGGGTTGGGGACTTTCTTT; CDR3 protein: CASSLDSGLGTFF
V gene: TRBV28; clone size: .; J gene: TRBJ2-7; D gene: .; CDR3 DNA: TGTGCCAGCATCTCAGGGTATCCCCGCTACGAGCAGTACTTC; CDR3 protein: CASISGYPRYEQYF
V gene: TRBV10-3; clone size: once; J gene: TRBJ2-7; D gene: .; CDR3 DNA: TGTGCCACCTCGCAGGGAGGCTTTAACGAGCAGTACTTC; CDR3 protein: CATSQGGFNEQYF
V gene: TRBV27; clone size: .; J gene: TRBJ2-7; D gene: TRBD2; CDR3 DNA: TGTGCCAGCAGTTCTTCTAACCCCAGCGGGACTTTGGACGAGCAGTACTTC; CDR3 protein: CASSSSNPSGTLDEQYF
V gene: TRBV7-2; clone size: .; J gene: TRBJ2-1; D gene: TRBD2; CDR3 DNA: TGTGCCAGCAGCCGGACTAGATACAATGAGCAGTTCTTC; CDR3 protein: CASSRTRYNEQFF
V gene: TRBV21-1; clone size: .; J gene: TRBJ2-1; D gene: .; CDR3 DNA: TGTGCCAGCAGCAACGGGTTAGGACAGGGTTACAATGAGCAGTTCTTC; CDR3 protein: CASSNGLGQGYNEQFF